The present T cell receptor beta chain was sequenced within a study of cytomegalovirus exposure and HLA in healthy donors. Whole-study findings and limits: In a later analysis, TCR beta V- and J-gene trimming was associated with a missense DCLRE1C variant.

Details on this clone: Antigen unknown.

13 Jbeta primers and 60 Vbeta primers were used for the PCR. The repertoire was sequenced with immunoSEQ multiplex PCR; TCRdb's copy has only in-frame clones and lacks some. Its table records under 200,000 clones. Sequenced: PBMCs. This TCR derives from a man aged 25 to 40 in good health and CMV-seronegative.

CDR3 residues: CASSKGVLNTEAFF. DNA for the CDR3: TGTGCCAGTAGCAAGGGGGTTTTGAACACTGAAGCTTTCTTT. This chain joins TRBV19 and TRBJ1-1, with a weak D call TRBD1 (6 bases). V lost 6 bases, J lost 0 bases, and 11 bases lay in between. Germline V gene lookup returns CDR1 LNHDA and CDR2 SQIVND (reference sequence). The CDR3 has 14 residues.